The source of this T cell receptor (beta chain) is a study of cytomegalovirus exposure and HLA in healthy donors. Study-level background: The same platform used for the roughly 610 first-cohort repertoires was also used for the 100 to 150 validation repertoires, as a later analysis reported.

The protocol was immunoSEQ multiplex PCR, while the TCRdb copy is restricted to in-frame clones and leaves out a portion. The sample includes some 86,000 clones, approximately 94% of them seen just once. The sample was PBMCs. This clonotype originated in a woman in her 30s in good health and CMV-seronegative.

The CDR3 DNA follows: TGTGCCAGCAGCTTAAGGGGAGGTAATGAAGCTTTCTTT. The encoded protein is CASSLRGGNEAFF. V gene TRBV7-6 combines with J gene TRBJ1-1; a possible D gene is TRBD1 (5 bases). Germline V CDR1 and CDR2: SGHVS, FNYEAQ. Trimming cost V 2 bases and J 7 bases, with 11 bases left between them. The CDR3 consists of 13 residues.